Listed below are T cell receptor beta chains from one sample, sequenced in a study of cytomegalovirus exposure and HLA in healthy donors. Only in-frame clones appear in the TCRdb table, and some are missing; sequencing was by immunoSEQ multiplex PCR. The table shows some 150,000 clones, with roughly four fifths occurring only once. Sequencing used PBMCs. These receptors originate from a woman aged 25 to 39 in good health and CMV-seropositive. CDR3s include the opening cysteine and the closing phenylalanine or tryptophan. The D gene is left open where the match is weak. Size values are once, few and many counts, or a class for expanded clones, and some rows have none.

cdr3_length d_call j_call clone_size v_call cdr3_aa cdr3_nt
13 . TRBJ1-2 . TRBV6-1 CASSETGAAGYTF TGTGCCAGCAGTGAGACAGGAGCGGCTGGCTACACCTTC
13 TRBD1 TRBJ1-2 . TRBV30 CAWSGETGYGYTF TGTGCCTGGAGTGGGGAGACAGGGTATGGCTACACCTTC
14 . TRBJ1-1 . TRBV6-5 CASRGTGVGTEAFF TGTGCCAGCAGGGGTACGGGGGTGGGCACTGAAGCTTTCTTT
16 . TRBJ2-1 . TRBV6-5 CASSYERDPRDNEQFF TGTGCCAGCAGTTACGAGAGGGATCCAAGGGACAATGAGCAGTTCTTC
13 TRBD1 TRBJ2-5 . TRBV5-1 CASSLQGEETQYF TGCGCCAGCAGCTTACAGGGGGAGGAGACCCAGTACTTC
16 . TRBJ1-1 few TRBV4-3 CASSQDPGGLNTEAFF TGCGCCAGCAGCCAAGATCCGGGAGGGCTGAACACTGAAGCTTTCTTT
15 TRBD1 TRBJ1-2 few TRBV7-9 CASSSATGANYGYTF TGTGCCAGCAGCTCGGCGACAGGGGCTAACTATGGCTACACCTTC
17 TRBD1 TRBJ1-1 . TRBV5-5 CASSSPLTGKWNTEAFF TGTGCCAGCAGCTCCCCTCTGACAGGGAAATGGAACACTGAAGCTTTCTTT
14 . TRBJ2-2 few TRBV4-3 CASSQDRGAGELFF TGCGCCAGCAGCCAAGACAGGGGGGCCGGGGAGCTGTTTTTT
15 . TRBJ1-5 few TRBV5-1 CASSLATGPGQPQHF TGCGCCAGCAGCTTGGCTACAGGGCCAGGTCAGCCCCAGCATTTT
13 . TRBJ1-1 . TRBV25-1 CASTGTGGIEAFF TGTGCCAGCACGGGGACGGGGGGGATTGAAGCTTTCTTT
14 . TRBJ2-7 few TRBV4-3 CASSPRGGSYEQYF TGCGCCAGCAGCCCCCGGGGAGGCTCCTACGAGCAGTACTTC
12 . TRBJ1-2 . TRBV30 CALDRSGYGYTF TGTGCCCTAGACAGGTCAGGCTATGGCTACACCTTC
12 . TRBJ1-4 . TRBV2 CASREGREKLFF TGTGCCAGCAGGGAGGGTAGGGAAAAACTGTTTTTT
13 . TRBJ1-1 . TRBV14 CASSRQSNTEAFF TGTGCCAGCAGCCGACAGAGTAACACTGAAGCTTTCTTT
13 . TRBJ2-5 . TRBV28 CASSFQGLETQYF TGTGCCAGCAGTTTTCAGGGTCTAGAGACCCAGTACTTC
12 . TRBJ1-1 . TRBV6-5 CASRRLGLEAFF TGTGCCAGCCGCAGGCTGGGCCTTGAAGCTTTCTTT
15 TRBD2 TRBJ2-7 . TRBV11-2 CASSTPWDGASRGDF TGTGCCAGCAGCACTCCTTGGGACGGGGCTAGTCGGGGGGACTTC
15 TRBD1 TRBJ2-7 . TRBV2 CASSRTGARSYEQYF TGTGCCAGCAGTCGAACAGGGGCGAGATCCTACGAGCAGTACTTC
13 TRBD2 TRBJ2-7 . TRBV2 CARSGTSGYEQYF TGTGCCAGATCCGGGACTAGCGGTTACGAGCAGTACTTC
15 TRBD1 TRBJ1-1 . TRBV15 CATSRDLGQLTEAFF TGTGCCACCAGCAGAGACTTGGGACAGCTCACTGAAGCTTTCTTT